This TCR beta chain derives from a study of T cell responses to AZD1222 COVID-19 vaccine. Here immunoSEQ multiplex PCR was the method, and the copy in TCRdb shows in-frame clones only, minus some. Of about 76,000 clones in the sample, 88% were seen once. The junction had 7 bases not matched to a gene; V was cut back by 4 bases and J by 5 bases. The germline gives CDR1 KGHDR, CDR2 SFDVKD. The CDR3 covers 17 residues. This TCR was sampled from an adult in good health. V gene TRBV24-1 combines with J gene TRBJ2-2; 12 positions match TRBD2. Here the sequenced sample was peripheral blood, taken on day 0 of AZD1222 vaccination. As DNA, the CDR3 is TGTGCCACCAGTGACCCACTAGCGGGAGGAAGGACCGGGGAGCTGTTTTTT. Protein product: CATSDPLAGGRTGELFF.